The present T cell receptor (beta chain) was sequenced within a study of T cell repertoires in aging, cancer and after chemotherapy. Multiplex touch-down PCR with TRB-A/B primers amplified rearranged V-D-J TRB sequences. TCRdb reprocessed the multiplex PCR reads via MiXCR and lists one record per CDR3 protein. The profile shows over 10,000 distinct CDR3 sequences, around a quarter of them singletons. Amplification of TCR beta used genomic DNA extracted from peripheral blood. By share, this clonotype ranks as medium-sized. This clonotype was sampled from a human donor in good health. Sequences were obtained from blood.

The CDR3 DNA follows: TGTGCCAGCAGTGACGGCACCTCTGGGGCCAACGTCCTGACTTTC. Its translation: CASSDGTSGANVLTF. The chain joins TRBV6-4 to TRBJ2-6; D not certain. Looked up from germline, CDR1 is MRHNA and CDR2 is SNTAGT. There are 15 residues in the CDR3. V lost 2 bases to trimming and J lost 0 bases, with 5 bases between them.